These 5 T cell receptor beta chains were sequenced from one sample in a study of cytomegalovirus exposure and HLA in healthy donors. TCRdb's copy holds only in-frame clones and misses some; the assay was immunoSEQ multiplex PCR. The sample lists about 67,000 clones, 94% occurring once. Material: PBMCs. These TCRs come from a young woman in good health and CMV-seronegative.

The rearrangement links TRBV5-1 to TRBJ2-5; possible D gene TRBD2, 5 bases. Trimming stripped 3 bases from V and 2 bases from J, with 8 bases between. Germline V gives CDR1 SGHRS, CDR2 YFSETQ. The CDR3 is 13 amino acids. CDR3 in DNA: TGCGCCAGCAGCTCACCGGGGCAAGAGACCCAGTACTTC. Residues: CASSSPGQETQYF.

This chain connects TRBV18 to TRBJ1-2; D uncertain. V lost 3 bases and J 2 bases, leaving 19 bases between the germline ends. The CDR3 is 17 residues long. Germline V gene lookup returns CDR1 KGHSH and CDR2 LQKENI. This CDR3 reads CASSPIPSGGPNYGYTF. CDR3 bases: TGTGCCAGCTCACCGATTCCTTCTGGTGGGCCCAACTATGGCTACACCTTC.

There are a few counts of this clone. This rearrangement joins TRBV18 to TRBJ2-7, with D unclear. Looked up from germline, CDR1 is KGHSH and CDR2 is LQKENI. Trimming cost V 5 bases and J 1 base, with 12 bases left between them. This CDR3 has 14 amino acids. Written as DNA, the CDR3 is TGTGCCAGCTCATCTTCCGCGACTTCCTACGAGCAGTACTTC. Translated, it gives CASSSSATSYEQYF.

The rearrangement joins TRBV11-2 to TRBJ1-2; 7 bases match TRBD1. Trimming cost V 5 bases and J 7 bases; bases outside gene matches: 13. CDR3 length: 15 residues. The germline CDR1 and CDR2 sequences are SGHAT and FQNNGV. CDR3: CASSHTGTALGGYTF. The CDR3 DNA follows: TGTGCCAGCAGCCATACCGGGACAGCCTTGGGTGGCTACACCTTC.

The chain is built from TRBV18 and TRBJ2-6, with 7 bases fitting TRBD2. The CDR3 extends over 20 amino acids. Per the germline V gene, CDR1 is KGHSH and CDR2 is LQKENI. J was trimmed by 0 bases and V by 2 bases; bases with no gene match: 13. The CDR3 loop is CASSPGGVIAALSGANVLTF. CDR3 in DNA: TGTGCCAGCTCACCAGGGGGGGTGATAGCGGCTCTCTCTGGGGCCAACGTCCTGACTTTC.